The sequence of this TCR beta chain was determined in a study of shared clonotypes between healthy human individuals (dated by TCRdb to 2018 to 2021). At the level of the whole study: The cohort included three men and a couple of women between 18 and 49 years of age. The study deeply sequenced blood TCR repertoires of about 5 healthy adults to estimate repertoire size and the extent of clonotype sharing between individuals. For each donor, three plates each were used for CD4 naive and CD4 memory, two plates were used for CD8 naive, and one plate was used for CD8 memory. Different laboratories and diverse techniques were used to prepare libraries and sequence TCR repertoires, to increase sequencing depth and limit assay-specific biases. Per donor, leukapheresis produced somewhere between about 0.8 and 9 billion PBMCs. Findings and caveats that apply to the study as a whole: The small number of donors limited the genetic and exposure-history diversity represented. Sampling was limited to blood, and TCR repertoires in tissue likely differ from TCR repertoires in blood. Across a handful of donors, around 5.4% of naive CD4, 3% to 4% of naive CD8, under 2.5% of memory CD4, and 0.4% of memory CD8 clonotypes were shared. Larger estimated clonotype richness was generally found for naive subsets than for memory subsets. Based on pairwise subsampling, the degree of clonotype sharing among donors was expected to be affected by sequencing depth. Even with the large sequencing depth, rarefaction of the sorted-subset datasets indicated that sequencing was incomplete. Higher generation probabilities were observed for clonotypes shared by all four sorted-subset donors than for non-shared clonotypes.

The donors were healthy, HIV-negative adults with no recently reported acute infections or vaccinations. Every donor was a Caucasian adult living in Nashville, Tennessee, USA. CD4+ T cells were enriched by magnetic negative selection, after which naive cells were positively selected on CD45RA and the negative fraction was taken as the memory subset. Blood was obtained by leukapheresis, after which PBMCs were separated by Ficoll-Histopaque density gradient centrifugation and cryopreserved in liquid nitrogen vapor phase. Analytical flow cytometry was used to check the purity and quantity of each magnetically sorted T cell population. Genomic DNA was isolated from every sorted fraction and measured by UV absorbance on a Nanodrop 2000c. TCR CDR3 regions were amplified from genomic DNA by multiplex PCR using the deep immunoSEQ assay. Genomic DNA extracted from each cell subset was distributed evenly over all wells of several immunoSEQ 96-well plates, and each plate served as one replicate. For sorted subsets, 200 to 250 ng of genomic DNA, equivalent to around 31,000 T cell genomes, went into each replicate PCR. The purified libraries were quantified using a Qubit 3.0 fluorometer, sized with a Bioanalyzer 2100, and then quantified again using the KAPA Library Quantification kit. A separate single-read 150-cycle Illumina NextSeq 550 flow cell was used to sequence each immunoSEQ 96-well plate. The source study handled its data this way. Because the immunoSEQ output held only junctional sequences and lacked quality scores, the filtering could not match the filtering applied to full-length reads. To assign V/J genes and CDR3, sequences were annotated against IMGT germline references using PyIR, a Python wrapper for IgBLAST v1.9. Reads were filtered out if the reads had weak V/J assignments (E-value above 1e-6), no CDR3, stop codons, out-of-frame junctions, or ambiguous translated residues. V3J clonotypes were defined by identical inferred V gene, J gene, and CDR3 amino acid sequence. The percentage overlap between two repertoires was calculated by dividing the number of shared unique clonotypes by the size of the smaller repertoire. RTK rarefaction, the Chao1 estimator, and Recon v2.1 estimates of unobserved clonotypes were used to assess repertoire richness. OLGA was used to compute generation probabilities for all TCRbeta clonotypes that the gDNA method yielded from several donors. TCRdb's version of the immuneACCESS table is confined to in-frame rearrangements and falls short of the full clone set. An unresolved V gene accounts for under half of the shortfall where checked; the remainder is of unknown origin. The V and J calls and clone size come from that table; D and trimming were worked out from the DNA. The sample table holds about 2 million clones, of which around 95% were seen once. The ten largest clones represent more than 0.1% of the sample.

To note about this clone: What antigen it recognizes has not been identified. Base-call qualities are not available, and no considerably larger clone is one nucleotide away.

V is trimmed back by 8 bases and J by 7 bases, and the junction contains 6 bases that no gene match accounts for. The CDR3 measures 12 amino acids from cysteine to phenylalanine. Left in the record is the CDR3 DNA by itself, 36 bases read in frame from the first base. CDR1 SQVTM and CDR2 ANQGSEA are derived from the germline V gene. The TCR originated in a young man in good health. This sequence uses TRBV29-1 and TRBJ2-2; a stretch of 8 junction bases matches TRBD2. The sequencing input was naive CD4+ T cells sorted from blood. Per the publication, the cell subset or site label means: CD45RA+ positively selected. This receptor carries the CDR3 CSCGGPGGELFF. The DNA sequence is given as TGCAGCTGCGGGGGGCCCGGCGGGGAGCTGTTTTTT.